The rows below give T cell receptor beta chains drawn from one sample of a study of long-term antiretroviral therapy in people with HIV. Sequencing was performed with immunoSEQ multiplex PCR; in TCRdb, only in-frame clones are kept and a portion is missing. The sample lists 20,000 or so clones, roughly 80% occurring once. The sample in question was unsorted PBMCs, obtained 0.5 years before starting antiretroviral therapy. The receptors were gathered from a man younger than 35 with HIV. The CDR3 runs from the conserved cysteine through the conserved F or W. The D gene is left open where the match is weak. The size entry is marked missing in some rows and otherwise reads once, few, many or a size class.

size: -; V: TRBV5-1; D: -; J: TRBJ2-7; DNA: TGCGCCAGCAGTTTAGGGGGGTTCGAGTACGAGCAGTACTTC; CDR3: CASSLGGFEYEQYF
size: few; V: TRBV6-5; D: -; J: TRBJ2-7; DNA: TGTGCCAGCAGTTACGATGGCCTGACTGGCGAGCAGTACTTC; CDR3: CASSYDGLTGEQYF
size: few; V: TRBV11-3; D: -; J: TRBJ2-3; DNA: TGTGCCAGCAGCTCAGGACTCACAGATACGCAGTATTTT; CDR3: CASSSGLTDTQYF
size: few; V: TRBV6-1; D: TRBD1; J: TRBJ2-5; DNA: TGTGCCAGCAGTGAATGGACAGGGAACCAAGAGACCCAGTACTTC; CDR3: CASSEWTGNQETQYF
size: -; V: TRBV10-2; D: -; J: TRBJ1-1; DNA: TGCGCCAGCAGTGAGTGGGTCGGGATTGGCACTGAAGCTTTCTTT; CDR3: CASSEWVGIGTEAFF
size: -; V: TRBV4-1; D: -; J: TRBJ2-2; DNA: TGCGCCAGCAGCCAAGATCCCCTCACCGGGGAGCTGTTTTTT; CDR3: CASSQDPLTGELFF
size: -; V: TRBV7-9; D: -; J: TRBJ2-3; DNA: TGTGCCAGCAGCTTAGCGTCTGTGGGGACAGATACGCAGTATTTT; CDR3: CASSLASVGTDTQYF
size: few; V: TRBV7-9; D: -; J: TRBJ1-2; DNA: TGTGCCAGCAGCTTAGCTGCTACAGGGATTAGCTATGGCTACACCTTC; CDR3: CASSLAATGISYGYTF
size: once; V: TRBV7-8; D: TRBD2; J: TRBJ2-3; DNA: TGTGCCAGCAACGTTGAGCGGGGGCCTACAGATACGCAGTATTTT; CDR3: CASNVERGPTDTQYF
size: -; V: TRBV5-4; D: -; J: TRBJ2-2; DNA: TGTGCCAGCAGCTTGGAGGAAGATACCGGGGAGCTGTTTTTT; CDR3: CASSLEEDTGELFF
size: once; V: TRBV5-1; D: TRBD1; J: TRBJ2-7; DNA: TGCGCCAGCAGCTTCCTGGACAGGGACTACGAGCAGTACTTC; CDR3: CASSFLDRDYEQYF
size: -; V: TRBV6-1; D: TRBD1; J: TRBJ2-3; DNA: TGTGCCAGCAGTCACCGGGACAGTGGGTCCGATACGCAGTATTTT; CDR3: CASSHRDSGSDTQYF
size: -; V: TRBV6-1; D: -; J: TRBJ1-2; DNA: TGTGCCAGCAGTGAAGCGACGGAGGGGCCCCTCTATGGCTACACCTTC; CDR3: CASSEATEGPLYGYTF
size: -; V: TRBV2; D: TRBD1; J: TRBJ2-2; DNA: TGTGCCAGCAAGGCCCCAGGGGGTGACACCGGGGAGCTGTTTTTT; CDR3: CASKAPGGDTGELFF
size: once; V: TRBV25-1; D: -; J: TRBJ2-1; DNA: TGTGCCAGCAGGGGGTTTGATGGGAATAGCTACAATGAGCAGTTCTTC; CDR3: CASRGFDGNSYNEQFF
size: -; V: TRBV19; D: TRBD1; J: TRBJ1-5; DNA: TGTGCCAGTAGCACCCTCCGACAGGGGGCAAATCAGCCCCAGCATTTT; CDR3: CASSTLRQGANQPQHF
size: few; V: TRBV5-1; D: TRBD1; J: TRBJ2-1; DNA: TGCGCCAGCAGTTACGGACAGGGCTCCTACAATGAGCAGTTCTTC; CDR3: CASSYGQGSYNEQFF
size: -; V: TRBV28; D: TRBD2; J: TRBJ2-2; DNA: TGTGCCAGCAGTTTGCGGGGGGCGGTTGAGTGGGGGGAGCTGTTTTTT; CDR3: CASSLRGAVEWGELFF
size: -; V: TRBV6-5; D: -; J: TRBJ1-2; DNA: TGTGCCAGCAGTTACGGGCCGGGTTTGAACTATGGCTACACCTTC; CDR3: CASSYGPGLNYGYTF
size: -; V: TRBV14; D: -; J: TRBJ2-7; DNA: TGTGCCAGCAGCCAAGAAGACAGGAACTTCTACGAGCAGTACTTC; CDR3: CASSQEDRNFYEQYF
size: -; V: TRBV29-1; D: TRBD1; J: TRBJ1-4; DNA: TGCAGCGTTTTAGCCGGGACAGGGGGAGAAAAACTGTTTTTT; CDR3: CSVLAGTGGEKLFF
size: -; V: TRBV6-1; D: -; J: TRBJ2-7; DNA: TGTGCCAGCAGTGAAGAAATTGGAGAATCCTACGAGCAGTACTTC; CDR3: CASSEEIGESYEQYF
size: -; V: TRBV5-5; D: -; J: TRBJ2-1; DNA: TGTGCCAGCAGCTTTAACGGGGAATCACACAATGAGCAGTTCTTC; CDR3: CASSFNGESHNEQFF
size: once; V: TRBV7-9; D: TRBD1; J: TRBJ1-5; DNA: TGTGCCAGCAGCTTGGGGGACAGTTTCAATCAGCCCCAGCATTTT; CDR3: CASSLGDSFNQPQHF
size: -; V: TRBV27; D: -; J: TRBJ2-7; DNA: TGTGCCAGCAGTTTAACAGGGGAGGGGCGTTACGAGCAGTACTTC; CDR3: CASSLTGEGRYEQYF
size: -; V: TRBV27; D: -; J: TRBJ1-2; DNA: TGTGCCAGCAAGCCCAGGGGTGGAAACTATGGCTACACCTTC; CDR3: CASKPRGGNYGYTF
size: few; V: TRBV5-1; D: TRBD2; J: TRBJ2-3; DNA: TGCGCCAGCAGCTTCGGACTAGCGGGGCGCACAGATACGCAGTATTTT; CDR3: CASSFGLAGRTDTQYF
size: few; V: TRBV5-5; D: -; J: TRBJ1-4; DNA: TGTGCCAGCAGGTTACAGGGTTCGGCTAGGGAAAAACTGTTTTTT; CDR3: CASRLQGSAREKLFF
size: -; V: TRBV27; D: -; J: TRBJ2-2; DNA: TGTGCCAGCAGTGACGAAGGGGGTGGGAAAGCCGGGGAGCTGTTTTTT; CDR3: CASSDEGGGKAGELFF